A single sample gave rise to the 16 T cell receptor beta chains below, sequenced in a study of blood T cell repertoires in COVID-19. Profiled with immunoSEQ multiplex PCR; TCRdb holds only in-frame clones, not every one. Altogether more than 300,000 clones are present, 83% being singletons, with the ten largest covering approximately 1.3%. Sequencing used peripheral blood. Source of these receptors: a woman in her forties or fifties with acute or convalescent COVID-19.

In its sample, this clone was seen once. The CDR3 loop is CAWSLGLAGFYSTDTQYF. CDR3 in DNA: TGTGCCTGGAGTTTGGGACTAGCGGGATTCTATAGCACAGATACGCAGTATTTT. This sequence joins TRBV30 and TRBJ2-3; TRBD2 aligns across 13 bases. The CDR3 sequence is 18 residues long. The V segment lost 2 bases and the J segment 0 bases; nucleotides outside the gene matches: 8. The germline CDR1 and CDR2 sequences are GTSNPN and SVGIG (reference sequence).

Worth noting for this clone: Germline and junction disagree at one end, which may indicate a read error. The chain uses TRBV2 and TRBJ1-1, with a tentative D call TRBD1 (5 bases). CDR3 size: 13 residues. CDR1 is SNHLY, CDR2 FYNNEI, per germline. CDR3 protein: CASQDIGYTKAFF. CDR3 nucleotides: TGTGCCTCCCAGGACATCGGATACACTAAAGCTTTCTTT.

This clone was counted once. The CDR3 nucleotides are TGTGCCAGCAGATTTTCGGGGATTATGACTGAAGCTTTCTTT. Its protein product is CASRFSGIMTEAFF. The rearrangement joins TRBV27 to TRBJ1-1, with unresolved D. Germline lookup yields CDR1 MNHEY and CDR2 SMNVEV (reference sequence). V lost 6 bases and J lost 5, with 16 bases in between. The CDR3 covers 14 residues.

CDR3 bases: TGTGCCAGCAGTGAATACGCTGGAAACACCATATATTTT. Protein product: CASSEYAGNTIYF. The chain is built from TRBV25-1 and TRBJ1-3; D is undetermined. Per germline, CDR1 MGHDK and CDR2 SYGVNS. The germline V and J ends were trimmed by 0 bases and 2 bases, with 2 bases remaining between them. The CDR3 consists of 13 residues.

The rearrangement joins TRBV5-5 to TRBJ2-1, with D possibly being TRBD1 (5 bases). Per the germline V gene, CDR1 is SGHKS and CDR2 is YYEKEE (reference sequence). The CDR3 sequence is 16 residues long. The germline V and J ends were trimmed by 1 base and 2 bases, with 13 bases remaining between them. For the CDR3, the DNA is TGTGCCAGCAGCTTGTTCCCAGGGATTCCCTACAATGAGCAGTTCTTC. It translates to CASSLFPGIPYNEQFF.

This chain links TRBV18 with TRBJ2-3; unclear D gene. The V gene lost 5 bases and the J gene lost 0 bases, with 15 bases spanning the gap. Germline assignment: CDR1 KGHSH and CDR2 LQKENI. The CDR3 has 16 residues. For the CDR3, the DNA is TGTGCCAGCTCAGAGAGGAAAACTTATAGCACAGATACGCAGTATTTT. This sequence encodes CASSERKTYSTDTQYF.

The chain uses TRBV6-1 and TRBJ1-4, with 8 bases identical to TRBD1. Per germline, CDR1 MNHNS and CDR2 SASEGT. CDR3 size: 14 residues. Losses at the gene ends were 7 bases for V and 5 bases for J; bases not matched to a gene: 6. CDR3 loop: CASIRGTGNEKLFF. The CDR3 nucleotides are TGTGCCAGCATTAGGGGGACAGGCAATGAAAAACTGTTTTTT.

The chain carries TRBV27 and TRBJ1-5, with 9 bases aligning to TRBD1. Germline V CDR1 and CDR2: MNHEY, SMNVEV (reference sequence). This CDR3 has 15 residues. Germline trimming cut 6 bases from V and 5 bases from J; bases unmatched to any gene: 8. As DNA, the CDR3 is TGTGCCAGCAGGGACAGGGGCGCTAGTCATCAGCCCCAGCATTTT. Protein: CASRDRGASHQPQHF.

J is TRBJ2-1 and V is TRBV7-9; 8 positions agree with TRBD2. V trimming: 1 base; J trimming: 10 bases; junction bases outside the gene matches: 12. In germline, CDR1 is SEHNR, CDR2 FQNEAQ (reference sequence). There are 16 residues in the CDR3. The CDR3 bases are TGTGCCAGCAGCTTAGTGTACAGCGGGAGTACGTGGGAGCAGTTCTTC. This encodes CASSLVYSGSTWEQFF.

The CDR3 is CASSSNGGTEAFF. The CDR3 nucleotides are TGTGCCAGCAGCTCCAATGGCGGGACTGAAGCTTTCTTT. The J gene is TRBJ1-1, the V gene TRBV11-2; D gene uncertain. Germline V gene lookup returns CDR1 SGHAT and CDR2 FQNNGV. CDR3 length: 13 residues. V lost 4 bases and J lost 5, with 11 bases in between. Looking up the rest from reference TRBV11-2 and TRBJ1-1 gives the full variable domain: EAGVAQSPRYKIIEKRQSVAFWCNPISGHATLYWYQQILGQGPKLLIQFQNNGVVDDSQLPKDRFSAERLKGVDSTLKIQPAKLEDSAVYLCASSSNGGTEAFFGQGTRLTVV.

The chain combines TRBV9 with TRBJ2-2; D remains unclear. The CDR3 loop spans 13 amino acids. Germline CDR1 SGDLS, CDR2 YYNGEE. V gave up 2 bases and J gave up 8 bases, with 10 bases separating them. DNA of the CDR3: TGTGCCAGCAGCGTGTTCGAGGCAGGGGAGCTGTTTTTT. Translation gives CASSVFEAGELFF.

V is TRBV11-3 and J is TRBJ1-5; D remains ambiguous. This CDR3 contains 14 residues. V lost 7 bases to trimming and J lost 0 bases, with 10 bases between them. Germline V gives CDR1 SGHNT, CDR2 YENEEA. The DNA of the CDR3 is TGTGCCAGCATCCTTTCGGGTAGCAATCAGCCCCAGCATTTT. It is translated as CASILSGSNQPQHF.

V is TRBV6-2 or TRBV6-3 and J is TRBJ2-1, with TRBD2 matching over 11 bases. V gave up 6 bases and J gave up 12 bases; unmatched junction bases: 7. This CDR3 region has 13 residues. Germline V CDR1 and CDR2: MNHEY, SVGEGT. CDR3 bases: TGTGCCAGCAGCCGAACTAGCGGGAGAATGCAGTTCTTC. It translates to CASSRTSGRMQFF.

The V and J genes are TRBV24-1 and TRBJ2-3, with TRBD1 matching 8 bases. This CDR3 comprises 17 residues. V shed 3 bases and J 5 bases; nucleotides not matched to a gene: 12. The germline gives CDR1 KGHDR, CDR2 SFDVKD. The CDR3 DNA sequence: TGTGCCACCAGTGATCCCGGACAGGGTTGGTATGAAGATACGCAGTATTTT. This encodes CATSDPGQGWYEDTQYF.

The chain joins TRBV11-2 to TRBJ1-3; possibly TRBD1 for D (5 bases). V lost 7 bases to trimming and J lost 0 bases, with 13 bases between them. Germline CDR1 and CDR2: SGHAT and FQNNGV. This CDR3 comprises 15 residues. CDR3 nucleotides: TGTGCCAGCATCCTGGGGGGGGTCTCTGGAAACACCATATATTTT. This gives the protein CASILGGVSGNTIYF.

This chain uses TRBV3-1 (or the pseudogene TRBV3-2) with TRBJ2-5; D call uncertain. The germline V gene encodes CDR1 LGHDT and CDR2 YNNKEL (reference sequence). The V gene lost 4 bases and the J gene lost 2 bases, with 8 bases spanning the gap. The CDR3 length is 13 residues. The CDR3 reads CASSRLMQETQYF. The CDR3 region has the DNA TGTGCCAGCAGCCGGCTGATGCAAGAGACCCAGTACTTC.